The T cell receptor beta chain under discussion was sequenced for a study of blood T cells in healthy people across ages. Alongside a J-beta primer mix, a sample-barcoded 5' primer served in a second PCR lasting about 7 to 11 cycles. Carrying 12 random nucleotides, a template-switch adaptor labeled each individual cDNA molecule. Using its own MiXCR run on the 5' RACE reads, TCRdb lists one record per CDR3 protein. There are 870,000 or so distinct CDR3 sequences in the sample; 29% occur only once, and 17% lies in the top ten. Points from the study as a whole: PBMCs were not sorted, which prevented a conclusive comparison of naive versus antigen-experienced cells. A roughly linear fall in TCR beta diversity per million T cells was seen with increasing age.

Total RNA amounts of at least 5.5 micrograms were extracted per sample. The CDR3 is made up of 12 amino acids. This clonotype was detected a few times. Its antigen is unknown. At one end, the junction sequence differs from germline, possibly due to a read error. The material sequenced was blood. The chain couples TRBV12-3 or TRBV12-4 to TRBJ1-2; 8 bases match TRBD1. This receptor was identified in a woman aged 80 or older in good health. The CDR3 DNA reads TGTACCAGCAGTTTAGGGACAGGTGGCTACACCTTC. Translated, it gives CTSSLGTGGYTF.